Listed below are T cell receptor beta chains from one sample, sequenced in a study of CD8 T cells in ankylosing spondylitis. TCRdb fed the 5' RACE reads into MiXCR, producing one record per CDR3 protein. Of about 150,000 distinct CDR3 sequences detected, around a third appear once; the ten largest clones hold 4.5% to 6%. Sequenced input: synovial fluid, either unsorted or a sorted T cell fraction (not recorded which). These receptors came from a male donor with ankylosing spondylitis. Each CDR3 is given with its conserved first and last residue. The D gene is left open where the match is weak. Only part of the rows carry a size: once, few, many, or a class if the clone is expanded.

d_call | j_call | clone_size | v_call | cdr3_aa | cdr3_nt
NA | TRBJ1-1 | NA | TRBV11-1 | CASSFLGGLMNTEAFF | TGTGCCAGCAGCTTTCTTGGGGGGCTAATGAACACTGAAGCTTTCTTT
TRBD1 | TRBJ2-2 | many | TRBV6-2/TRBV6-3 | CASSYGAGGRTGELFF | TGTGCCAGCAGTTACGGTGCAGGGGGCAGGACCGGGGAGCTGTTTTTT
NA | TRBJ2-1 | NA | TRBV4-3 | CATSSMGLSFF | TGCGCCACCTCGTCAATGGGTTTGTCGTTCTTC
NA | TRBJ2-5 | few | TRBV20-1 | CSASDQGGETQYF | TGCAGTGCTTCTGACCAGGGGGGAGAGACCCAGTACTTC
NA | TRBJ2-3 | NA | TRBV5-1 | CASSLDAFGGLRTDTQYF | TGCGCCAGCAGCTTGGATGCCTTCGGGGGGCTACGTACAGATACGCAGTATTTT
NA | TRBJ2-1 | NA | TRBV20-1 | CSARDSRGNEQFF | TGCAGTGCTAGAGATTCTAGGGGAAATGAGCAGTTCTTC
NA | TRBJ1-4 | NA | TRBV20-1 | CSAQKGEAELFF | TGCAGTGCCCAAAAGGGGGAGGCGGAACTGTTTTTT
TRBD2 | TRBJ2-3 | NA | TRBV7-2 | CASSLGLAGRGDTQYF | TGTGCCAGCAGCTTAGGACTAGCGGGGCGAGGGGATACGCAGTATTTT
TRBD1 | TRBJ1-6 | many | TRBV2 | CASSEVQGNNSPLHF | TGTGCCAGCAGTGAGGTACAGGGGAATAATTCACCCCTCCACTTT
NA | TRBJ2-7 | NA | TRBV19 | CASSSTGQSEQYF | TGTGCCAGTAGTTCCACGGGACAATCCGAGCAGTACTTC
NA | TRBJ1-6 | NA | TRBV6-1 | CASKRDLADSPLHF | TGTGCCAGCAAGCGGGACTTGGCGGATTCACCCCTCCACTTT
TRBD1 | TRBJ1-1 | few | TRBV6-5 | CASSYSEGAGGEAFF | TGTGCCAGCAGTTACTCGGAGGGGGCGGGTGGTGAAGCTTTCTTT
TRBD1 | TRBJ1-2 | many | TRBV6-5 | CASSYSGGWYGYTF | TGTGCCAGCAGTTACTCAGGGGGCTGGTATGGCTACACCTTC